This passage covers 20 T cell receptor beta chains from one sample sequenced in a study of T-cell memory formation after mild COVID-19. TCRdb redid the calling of the 5' RACE reads with MiXCR, one entry per CDR3 protein. The sample carries more than 150,000 distinct CDR3 sequences, 20% to 25% recorded once. Sequenced material: PBMCs or a T cell subset sorted from them (not recorded which). These receptors all come from an adult woman who had mild COVID-19 (a few samples of this study predate the infection). Cell type and time point are not known.

This clonotype was found a few times. The rearrangement links TRBV27 to TRBJ2-1, with 15 bases lining up with TRBD2. The trim removed 6 bases at V and 7 bases at J, leaving 4 bases unmatched. CDR1 MNHEY and CDR2 SMNVEV come from the germline V gene (reference sequence). The CDR3 is 15 amino acids. The CDR3 sequence is CASSGGTSGRNEQFF. CDR3 in DNA: TGTGCCAGCAGCGGCGGGACTAGCGGGAGGAATGAGCAGTTCTTC.

The J gene is TRBJ2-2, the V gene TRBV29-1; no clear D gene. This CDR3 is 14 amino acids long. Trimming stripped 2 bases from V and 0 bases from J, with 7 bases between. CDR1 SQVTM and CDR2 ANQGSEA come from the germline V gene. This CDR3 reads CSVESRSNTGELFF. DNA of the CDR3: TGCAGCGTTGAAAGCAGGTCGAACACCGGGGAGCTGTTTTTT.

This rearrangement joins TRBV29-1 to TRBJ2-7; 8 nucleotides line up with TRBD1. The CDR3 contains 13 residues. CDR1 is SQVTM, CDR2 ANQGSEA, per germline. V was pared by 6 bases and J by 2 bases, with 6 bases of the junction left unmatched. The CDR3 DNA reads as TGCAGCGTACCCGGGACAGGCACCTACGAGCAGTACTTC. It encodes CSVPGTGTYEQYF.

J is TRBJ2-7 and V is TRBV2, with D maybe TRBD1 (6 bases). CDR1 is SNHLY and CDR2 is FYNNEI in the germline V gene. There are 15 residues in the CDR3. Trimming left V 6 bases short and J 0 bases short, with 15 bases between. As DNA, the CDR3 is TGTGCCAGCAGCGACGCCACAGGGCTCTCCTACGAGCAGTACTTC. It encodes CASSDATGLSYEQYF.

This clonotype has a handful of counts. CDR3 loop: CASSLAGAYYEQYF. In DNA, the CDR3 is TGTGCCAGCAGCTTAGCGGGAGCCTACTACGAGCAGTACTTC. This chain connects TRBV5-4 to TRBJ2-7, with 8 bases fitting TRBD2. CDR3 size: 14 residues. Germline CDR1 reads SGHNT; CDR2 reads YYREEE (reference sequence). The V segment lost 2 bases and the J segment 3 bases; nucleotides outside the gene matches: 4.

This clonotype appeared many times. The chain carries TRBV7-9 and TRBJ2-1; D might be TRBD2 (5 bases). The CDR3 sequence is 15 residues long. Germline V gene lookup returns CDR1 SEHNR and CDR2 FQNEAQ (reference sequence). V was trimmed by 1 base and J by 7 bases, leaving 14 bases between them. CDR3 in amino acids: CASSLGGNGKNEQFF. In DNA form, the CDR3 reads TGTGCCAGCAGCTTAGGAGGGAACGGAAAAAATGAGCAGTTCTTC.

This clonotype showed up just a few times. The gene calls are TRBV5-1 and TRBJ2-3; D is possibly TRBD2 (5 bases). CDR3 length: 13 residues. Germline CDR1 reads SGHRS; CDR2 reads YFSETQ. Trimming stripped 0 bases from V and 5 bases from J, with 7 bases between. The CDR3 here is CASSLVGGDTQYF. The CDR3 coding sequence is TGCGCCAGCAGCTTGGTAGGAGGAGATACGCAGTATTTT.

The chain has TRBV12-3 or TRBV12-4 and TRBJ2-7, with 9 nucleotides matching TRBD2. V gave up 2 bases and J gave up 1 base; unmatched junction bases: 3. This CDR3 comprises 15 residues. The CDR3 protein is CASSLSGGPSYEQYF. In nucleotides, the CDR3 is TGTGCCAGCAGTTTAAGCGGGGGGCCTTCCTACGAGCAGTACTTC.

This chain uses TRBV7-9 with TRBJ1-1; TRBD1 might be the D (6 bases). Germline CDR1 SEHNR, CDR2 FQNEAQ (reference sequence). CDR3 length: 15 amino acids. The V end lost 5 bases, the J end lost 4 bases, and 17 bases lay between the germline ends. Here the CDR3 DNA reads TGTGCCAGCAGCCCACCCGACAGGAGGGGCACTGAAGCTTTCTTT. Its protein product is CASSPPDRRGTEAFF.

There are a few counts of this clonotype. The chain uses TRBV6-5 and TRBJ2-7; no firm D call. Trimming shortened V by 8 bases and J by 3 bases, and 14 bases separated the two germline ends. Germline V lookup: CDR1 MNHEY, CDR2 SVGAGI. This CDR3 comprises 13 residues. CDR3 region: CASSPSTSYEQYF. In DNA, the CDR3 is TGTGCCAGCTCTCCTTCGACCAGCTACGAGCAGTACTTC.

In this sample, this clonotype turned up a few times. V usage is TRBV20-1 and J usage is TRBJ2-7; D is tentatively TRBD1 or TRBD2 (5 bases each). The length of the CDR3 is 15 residues. The germline V and J ends were trimmed by 0 bases and 2 bases, with 14 bases remaining between them. Germline V gives CDR1 DFQATT, CDR2 SNEGSKA (reference sequence). DNA for the CDR3: TGCAGTGCTAGAGATTCTCGGGACCCGCCCTACGAGCAGTACTTC. Encoded protein: CSARDSRDPPYEQYF.

The table lists this clonotype with a few counts. The chain employs TRBV7-6 and TRBJ2-3; maybe TRBD2 (5 bases). Germline CDR1 is SGHVS and CDR2 is FNYEAQ. Deletions cut 4 bases from V and 1 base from J, with 12 bases between. CDR3 length: 15 residues. CDR3 amino acids: CASSSLFGGTDTQYF. The CDR3 DNA reads as TGTGCCAGCAGCTCCCTCTTCGGGGGCACAGATACGCAGTATTTT.

This chain uses TRBV20-1 with TRBJ1-2; no clear D gene. The germline V gene encodes CDR1 DFQATT and CDR2 SNEGSKA (reference sequence). This CDR3 is built from 13 residues. V shed 3 bases and J shed 6 bases, with 14 bases lying between them. CDR3 sequence (DNA): TGCAGTGCTAGTAAGGACTTGGAGCATGGCTACACCTTC. Translated: CSASKDLEHGYTF.

This clonotype has a handful of counts. The V call is TRBV9, the J call TRBJ2-3; no reliable D call. The germline CDR1 and CDR2 sequences are SGDLS and YYNGEE. This CDR3 region has 14 residues. V gave up 0 bases and J gave up 3 bases, with 8 bases separating them. The DNA of the CDR3 is TGTGCCAGCAGCGTAGGGGTAAGGACAGATACGCAGTATTTT. Translated: CASSVGVRTDTQYF.

This clonotype was counted a few times. The rearrangement joins TRBV4-3 to TRBJ1-3, with 12 positions matching TRBD1. V dropped 4 bases and J dropped 8; count of bases not matched to a gene: 3. The CDR3 contains 14 residues. The germline V gene encodes CDR1 LGHNA and CDR2 YSLEER. The CDR3 spells CASSPGQGAYTIYF. DNA of the CDR3: TGCGCCAGCAGCCCGGGACAGGGGGCATACACCATATATTTT.

Turning to this clonotype: Germline is not matched at one junction end, which may reflect a read error. This chain links TRBV10-3 with TRBJ2-7, with D maybe TRBD2 (7 bases). The CDR3 totals 14 residues. Germline assignment: CDR1 ENHRY and CDR2 SYGVKD. Here the CDR3 DNA reads TGTGCCTTCAGTGATGAGGGGGGGTTCTACGAGCAGTACTTC. Translated: CAFSDEGGFYEQYF.

This clonotype was seen repeatedly, ten times or more. This chain links TRBV7-8 with TRBJ2-2; TRBD1 aligns across 7 bases. After removal of 3 bases from V and 7 bases from J, the junction contained 8 bases not matched to a gene. The CDR3 is 15 amino acids. Germline lookup yields CDR1 SGHVS and CDR2 FQNEAQ. CDR3 DNA sequence: TGTGCCAGCAGCTTTCCTCGTGGACAGGTCGGGGAGCTGTTTTTT. Its protein is CASSFPRGQVGELFF.

This chain links TRBV5-5 with TRBJ2-1; D might be TRBD2 (6 bases). The CDR3 spans 15 residues. The V gene's germline CDR1 is SGHKS and CDR2 YYEKEE (reference sequence). Trimming left V 2 bases short and J 1 base short, with 10 bases between. Here the CDR3 DNA reads TGTGCCAGCAGCTTTCGACTAGAGTCCTACAATGAGCAGTTCTTC. It specifies CASSFRLESYNEQFF.

This clonotype was detected only a few times. The chain has TRBV7-9 and TRBJ2-1; D ambiguous. The CDR3 contains 17 residues. From germline, CDR1 is SEHNR and CDR2 FQNEAQ (reference sequence). V was trimmed by 0 bases and J by 6 bases, leaving 18 bases between them. The CDR3 spells CASSLALALGRGNEQFF. DNA of the CDR3: TGTGCCAGCAGCTTAGCGTTGGCCCTCGGAAGAGGCAATGAGCAGTTCTTC.

This clonotype showed up many times. The J gene is TRBJ2-3, the V gene TRBV12-3 or TRBV12-4; D unresolved. The length of the CDR3 is 13 residues. V shed 6 bases and J shed 1 base, with 8 bases lying between them. The CDR3 nucleotides read TGTGCCAGCAGGGTGGACGGCACAGATACGCAGTATTTT. This sequence encodes CASRVDGTDTQYF.